Sequencing of this T cell receptor beta chain was carried out in a study of T cell repertoires in cytomegalovirus infection. Looking at the study overall: The authors used CMV epitopes that were HLA-C-restricted (recently identified) and HLA-B-restricted (well studied). In public TCR beta signatures, there were indications of both CMV infection and matching HLA type.

Study outcomes and limitations: Frequencies of public TCR beta families were cumulated, and this identified carriers of CMV plus the relevant HLA. Clonotype analysis showed dominance of the ex vivo response by HLA-C-restricted CMV-specific TCR beta clonotypes.

Using its own MiXCR run on the reads, TCRdb lists one record per CDR3 protein. This sample has some 350,000 distinct CDR3 sequences, with roughly 34% found just once. Remarks on this clonotype: The antigen is not known.

The length of the CDR3 is 15 residues. V lost 2 bases, J lost 4 bases, and 3 bases stayed unmatched. Per germline, CDR1 MNHEY and CDR2 SVGAGI. Sample: cultured PBMCs, taken from culture after CMV antigen stimulation. This TCR was recovered from a human donor in good health (CMV status not recorded). Some clones in this sample may be carry-over from other donors' samples. The gene calls are TRBV6-5 and TRBJ1-1, with TRBD1 matching over 11 bases. CDR3 sequence reads: CASSYTGQGVTEAFF. In nucleotides, the CDR3 is TGTGCCAGCAGTTACACGGGACAGGGGGTCACTGAAGCTTTCTTT.